This T cell receptor (beta chain) appears in the sequencing data of a study of blood T cell repertoires in COVID-19 (dated by TCRdb to between 2020 and 2021). General notes on the study: Samples from collaborators originated in the United States, Italy and Spain and spanned both the acute and convalescent phases of COVID-19. Sample metadata almost always included a de-identified subject ID, COVID-19 status, age in years and sex. Where available, HLA class I and class II types were taken from metadata supplied by the sample provider and were not determined by assay-based typing. The prospective study material was composed of cDNA or gDNA derived from T cells, B-cell-depleted T cells, or PBMCs. Subjects who had been exposed to COVID-19, were actively infected with it, or had recovered from it provided the deeply sampled blood TCRbeta repertoires that made up the dataset. The samples were drawn from two sources: the first 160 participants of the ongoing ImmuneRACE study, and 1,254 subjects contributed by 6 global collaborators. The repertoires were released in a freely available public database meant as a resource for research on the immune response to SARS-CoV-2.

Results the study describes overall, beyond this receptor: The quantity of clinical and demographic metadata differed by source and by participant and was supplied without curation.

TCRbeta CDR3 regions were amplified from genomic DNA by means of the immunoSEQ Assay, a bias-controlled multiplex PCR. In the authors' own workflow: The number of nucleated cells in each sample was estimated by amplification of reference gene primers within the assay. To quantify the absolute abundance of each unique TCRbeta CDR3 rearrangement, sequence reads were collapsed and filtered. For each sample, productive Simpson clonality was calculated by taking the square root of Simpson's diversity index across productive rearrangements. As stored in TCRdb, this immuneACCESS dataset retains in-frame rearrangements with V and J assigned. A fraction of the clones does not appear; measured against another copy, unresolved V genes explain less than half of the discrepancy, and the remainder lacks a known reason. That table is the source of V, J and clone size, and D and trimming were worked out from the DNA. Within this sample are over 200,000 clones, with 86% of them counted one time only. The top ten constitute about 9.2% of the sample.

A second Seattle source provided samples from volunteer blood donors who had recovered from COVID-19. The collaborating institutions used their own protocols to collect whole blood in K2EDTA tubes. For TCRbeta analysis, collaborators shipped samples in one of three forms: frozen whole blood, isolated PBMCs, or DNA extracted from either of those sample types. A word on this clone: It has no known antigen specificity. No per-base quality is available; no much larger clone lies one base away.

The CDR3, cysteine through phenylalanine, is 17 amino acids long. Of the read, only the CDR3 DNA is kept; its 51 bases are in frame from base 1. Between the V and J ends, shortened by 4 bases and 1 base respectively, the junction contains 18 bases. Reading the germline V gene (reference sequence) gives CDR1 LGHDT and CDR2 YNNKEL. The source material was peripheral blood. The sequence was obtained from a man aged 40-50 years who had recovered from COVID-19. Recombination joined TRBV3-1 (or the pseudogene TRBV3-2) with TRBJ2-3; a tentative D call is TRBD2 (6 bases match). The sequence in DNA is TGTGCCAGCAGCCGAACCGGGCCGGGCGGGGGCACAGATACGCAGTATTTT. Its protein reads: CASSRTGPGGGTDTQYF.